This paragraph covers one T cell receptor beta chain sequence. Combining a sample-barcoded 5' primer with a J-beta primer mix, a second PCR ran for roughly 7 to 11 cycles. Each CDR3 protein gets one entry after TCRdb re-called the 5' RACE reads with MiXCR. The repertoire consists of more than 650,000 distinct CDR3 sequences, with 22% occurring once and the leading ten covering roughly a fifth. V was shortened by 3 bases and J by 1 base, with 7 bases between the two germline ends. This CDR3 has 13 residues. Germline values: CDR1 SGHRS, CDR2 YFSETQ. This specimen belongs to a study of blood T cells in healthy people across ages.

The sequencing input was blood. The chain combines TRBV5-1 with TRBJ1-2; D gene uncertain. The TCR was taken from a man between 65 and 85 years old in good health. Here the CDR3 reads CASSSEGNYGYTF. The CDR3 DNA follows: TGCGCCAGCAGCTCAGAGGGTAACTATGGCTACACCTTC. Based on the CDR3 plus reference TRBV5-1 and TRBJ1-2, the full variable domain is KAGVTQTPRYLIKTRGQQVTLSCSPISGHRSVSWYQQTPGQGLQFLFEYFSETQRNKGNFPGRFSGRQFSNSRSEMNVSTLELGDSALYLCASSSEGNYGYTFGSGTRLTVV.